The 24 T cell receptor beta chains in this list originate from one sample, sequenced in a study of a mutant IDH1 vaccine in newly diagnosed glioma. The repertoire was sequenced with immunoSEQ multiplex PCR; TCRdb's copy has only in-frame clones and lacks some. The sample has approximately 44,000 clones, approximately 89% seen once. These receptors' targets are unknown. Time point meaning: week 23, last vaccination. Topical imiquimod accompanied each vaccine dose, which consisted of 300 ug of mutant IDH1 20-mer peptide. Sequencing used PBMCs, obtained from a glioma patient whose treatment included an IDH1 peptide vaccine. The receptors stem from a man between 50 and 59 years old with glioma.

CDR3 nucleotide sequence: TGTGCCAGCTCACCTGGGACAGGGTCCTACGAGCAGTACTTC. It encodes CASSPGTGSYEQYF. The chain joins TRBV18 to TRBJ2-7; 9 nucleotides align to TRBD1. Losses at the gene ends were 3 bases for V and 1 base for J; bases not matched to a gene: 1. CDR3 length equals 14 residues. Germline V gene sequence: CDR1 KGHSH, CDR2 LQKENI.

J is TRBJ2-2 and V is TRBV9, with D tentatively TRBD1 or TRBD2 (5 bases each). V was pared by 1 base and J by 7 bases, with 14 bases between. In germline, CDR1 is SGDLS, CDR2 YYNGEE. CDR3 size: 15 residues. The CDR3 bases are TGTGCCAGCAGCGTAACGGGACCCCGGGTCGGGGAGCTGTTTTTT. Encoded protein: CASSVTGPRVGELFF.

V and J are TRBV29-1 and TRBJ2-7, with D hard to call. V lost 5 bases and J lost 0, with 11 bases in between. Germline lookup yields CDR1 SQVTM and CDR2 ANQGSEA. CDR3 length equals 13 residues. In DNA form, the CDR3 reads TGCAGCGTTCAGCAGGATAGCTCCTACGAGCAGTACTTC. Its protein is CSVQQDSSYEQYF.

This chain uses TRBV5-1 with TRBJ2-2; the match to TRBD1 covers 8 bases. CDR1 and CDR2 (germline): SGHRS, YFSETQ. This CDR3 has 15 amino acids. The V segment lost 4 bases and the J segment 6 bases; nucleotides outside the gene matches: 8. CDR3: CASSLDRANAGELFF. The CDR3 DNA follows: TGCGCCAGCAGCCTGGACAGGGCGAATGCCGGGGAGCTGTTTTTT.

The rearrangement joins TRBV7-2 to TRBJ1-5; D is undetermined. Per the germline V gene, CDR1 is SGHTA and CDR2 is FQGNSA. The CDR3 covers 16 residues. V lost 5 bases and J lost 5, with 19 bases in between. CDR3 nucleotide sequence: TGTGCCAGCAGCACCCGGGGAGCGGGGTGGGATCAGCCCCAGCATTTT. Translated: CASSTRGAGWDQPQHF.

The chain has TRBV6-1 and TRBJ2-3, with 7 bases lining up with TRBD1. The junction had 7 bases not matched to a gene; V was cut back by 8 bases and J by 5 bases. This CDR3 is 13 amino acids long. Germline V gene lookup returns CDR1 MNHNS and CDR2 SASEGT. CDR3 DNA sequence: TGTGCCAGCTCTTCTAGGGGGCAAGATACGCAGTATTTT. The encoded protein is CASSSRGQDTQYF.

This sequence joins TRBV7-8 and TRBJ1-6; no firm D call. V was clipped by 5 bases and J by 7 bases, with 12 bases between them. This CDR3 contains 14 residues. Germline values: CDR1 SGHVS, CDR2 FQNEAQ. This CDR3 is CASSPPGRNSPLHF. CDR3 coding DNA: TGTGCCAGCAGCCCCCCGGGGAGGAATTCACCCCTCCACTTT.

The rearrangement links TRBV18 to TRBJ1-5; D gene ambiguous. Per the germline V gene, CDR1 is KGHSH and CDR2 is LQKENI. Deletions cut 8 bases from V and 2 bases from J, with 10 bases between. The CDR3 has 13 amino acids. The CDR3 DNA is TGTGCCAGCGCCCCTACGGGCAATCAGCCCCAGCATTTT. It specifies CASAPTGNQPQHF.

The chain recombines TRBV5-4 with TRBJ2-6; D not resolved. Trimming took off 1 base at V and 1 base at J, with 6 bases between the two ends. Germline assignment: CDR1 SGHNT and CDR2 YYREEE (reference sequence). The CDR3 spans 15 residues. This chain's CDR3 is CASSLKVSGANVLTF. The CDR3 nucleotides are TGTGCCAGCAGCTTGAAGGTTTCTGGGGCCAACGTCCTGACTTTC.

This clone was counted only a few times. The chain recombines TRBV29-1 with TRBJ2-7, with a weak D call TRBD1 (6 bases). Germline CDR1 and CDR2: SQVTM and ANQGSEA. V dropped 0 bases and J dropped 4 bases, with 13 bases sitting between them. There are 14 residues in the CDR3. CDR3 protein: CSVEDTGRGYEQYF. The CDR3, as DNA: TGCAGCGTTGAAGATACGGGCAGGGGTTACGAGCAGTACTTC.

This clone showed up just once. The chain has TRBV9 and TRBJ1-2; 8 bases map to TRBD1. V gave up 3 bases and J gave up 6 bases; unmatched junction bases: 10. Germline loops: CDR1 SGDLS, CDR2 YYNGEE. The CDR3 covers 15 residues. CDR3 bases: TGTGCCAGCAGCGCCAGACAGGGGACATACCATGGCTACACCTTC. Its protein product is CASSARQGTYHGYTF.

The chain uses TRBV4-3 and TRBJ2-3; weak D call: TRBD2 (7 bases). V lost 1 base and J 4 bases, leaving 12 bases between the germline ends. The CDR3 covers 15 residues. Germline loops: CDR1 LGHNA, CDR2 YSLEER. The CDR3 sequence is CASSQGGGGADTQYF. The CDR3 DNA reads TGCGCCAGCAGCCAAGGCGGGGGCGGGGCAGATACGCAGTATTTT.

The chain couples TRBV18 to TRBJ1-2; D unclear. Trimming stripped 1 base from V and 3 bases from J, with 9 bases between. Germline-derived CDR1 and CDR2 are KGHSH and LQKENI. The CDR3 length is 14 residues. CDR3 region: CASSPQRADYGYTF. CDR3 bases: TGTGCCAGCTCACCACAAAGGGCTGACTATGGCTACACCTTC.

This clone has a handful of counts. The chain is built from TRBV19 and TRBJ1-3; D ambiguous. This CDR3 region has 13 residues. The V and J ends lost 6 bases and 7 bases respectively, with 13 bases between them. Germline V lookup: CDR1 LNHDA, CDR2 SQIVND (reference sequence). The CDR3: CASSPSGFNTIYF. CDR3 sequence (DNA): TGTGCCAGTAGCCCATCCGGGTTCAACACCATATATTTT.

V usage is TRBV4-1 and J usage is TRBJ1-2; no reliable D call. The CDR3 is 14 amino acids. Germline CDR1 and CDR2: MGHRA and YSYEKL. Between the trimmed V and J ends, which lost 4 bases and 7 bases, there was a span of 16 bases. Written as DNA, the CDR3 is TGCGCCAGCAGCCCCCGACTCGGCGGTGGTGGCTACACCTTC. It translates to CASSPRLGGGGYTF.

V gene TRBV30 combines with J gene TRBJ2-1; D gene ambiguous. The V gene's germline CDR1 is GTSNPN and CDR2 SVGIG (reference sequence). Trimming pared 5 bases from V and 9 bases from J, leaving 8 bases between. The CDR3 is 10 amino acids. The CDR3 sequence is CAWSSGEQFF. In DNA, the CDR3 is TGTGCCTGGTCTTCTGGTGAGCAGTTCTTC.

V gene TRBV19 combines with J gene TRBJ1-5; perhaps TRBD1 as D (6 bases). Trimming shortened V by 5 bases and J by 2 bases, and 13 bases separated the two germline ends. CDR3 length: 15 amino acids. Germline values: CDR1 LNHDA, CDR2 SQIVND (reference sequence). CDR3 coding DNA: TGTGCCAGTAGTGTACAGGGTATCGGCAATCAGCCCCAGCATTTT. It specifies CASSVQGIGNQPQHF.

The CDR3 loop is CASSSGDSSYEQYF. CDR3 nucleotides: TGTGCCAGCAGCTCAGGGGACAGCTCCTACGAGCAGTACTTC. The chain links TRBV5-4 to TRBJ2-7, with 7 bases fitting TRBD1. The germline V gene has CDR1 SGHNT and CDR2 YYREEE (reference sequence). The CDR3 extends over 14 amino acids. V was clipped by 3 bases and J by 0 bases; unmatched bases: 3.

The chain employs TRBV30 and TRBJ1-5, with 9 bases fitting TRBD1. The CDR3 extends over 13 amino acids. Trimming removed 5 bases from V and 6 bases from J; junction bases left unmatched: 5. The germline V gene encodes CDR1 GTSNPN and CDR2 SVGIG (reference sequence). This CDR3 reads CAWGRQGGQPQHF. The CDR3, as DNA: TGTGCCTGGGGTAGACAGGGGGGTCAGCCCCAGCATTTT.

V gene TRBV7-8 combines with J gene TRBJ1-6; D gene unclear. CDR1 and CDR2 (germline): SGHVS, FQNEAQ. The CDR3 spans 16 residues. Deletions cut 1 base from V and 0 bases from J, with 7 bases between. This chain's CDR3 is CASSLGANSYNSPLHF. The DNA of the CDR3 is TGTGCCAGCAGCTTAGGGGCCAACTCCTATAATTCACCCCTCCACTTT.

The chain has TRBV4-3 and TRBJ2-2; no clear D. Trimming removed 4 bases at V and 0 bases at J, with 9 bases between. The CDR3 is 15 residues long. Germline CDR1 is LGHNA and CDR2 is YSLEER. The CDR3 DNA reads TGCGCCAGCAGCCGGGGATTTACGAACACCGGGGAGCTGTTTTTT. This gives the protein CASSRGFTNTGELFF.

The chain joins TRBV5-1 to TRBJ1-6; D is undetermined. V lost 1 base, J lost 0 bases, and 20 bases lay in between. Germline CDR1 reads SGHRS; CDR2 reads YFSETQ. CDR3 length: 20 residues. The CDR3 DNA reads TGCGCCAGCAGCTTGAAGGCTATCGGGCGGACCAGCTCCTATAATTCACCCCTCCACTTT. It translates to CASSLKAIGRTSSYNSPLHF.

The chain joins TRBV30 to TRBJ1-5; tentatively, D is TRBD1 (5 bases). The CDR3 length is 15 residues. Trimming removed 0 bases from V and 0 bases from J, with 9 bases in between. Germline V gene sequence: CDR1 GTSNPN, CDR2 SVGIG (reference sequence). The CDR3 spells CAWSVRGYSNQPQHF. Written as DNA, the CDR3 is TGTGCCTGGAGTGTACGGGGGTATAGCAATCAGCCCCAGCATTTT.

The chain employs TRBV28 and TRBJ2-7; D is unresolved. The ends were cut back, 2 bases at V and 4 bases at J, with 12 bases in the middle. The CDR3 contains 14 residues. The germline CDR1 and CDR2 sequences are MDHEN and SYDVKM. CDR3 sequence: CASSLVTSLYEQYF. The CDR3 nucleotides read TGTGCCAGCAGTTTAGTGACCTCTTTGTACGAGCAGTACTTC.